Listed below are T cell receptor beta chains from one sample, sequenced in a study of T cells in Graves' hyperthyroidism and ophthalmopathy. TCRdb reanalysed the multiplex PCR reads using MiXCR and keeps one entry per CDR3 protein. This table has about 560,000 distinct CDR3 sequences, roughly 46% appearing once. What was sequenced was peripheral blood or thyroid tissue (not recorded which). The source is a woman in her late teens or twenties with Graves' hyperthyroidism. Each CDR3 is given with its conserved first and last residue. The order of the fields is clone size, D gene, V gene, J gene, CDR3 protein, CDR3 DNA. D genes are given only for firm matches. Not all rows give a size; the values are once, few, many and, for expanded clones, a class.

.	.	TRBV10-3	TRBJ2-7	CARTEDSYEQYF	TGTGCTAGAACTGAGGACTCCTACGAGCAGTACTTC
.	TRBD2	TRBV19	TRBJ2-7	CASSPLAESAEQYF	TGTGCCAGTAGTCCCCTAGCGGAGTCTGCCGAGCAGTACTTC
many	TRBD2	TRBV15	TRBJ2-5	CATSRERERQETQYF	TGTGCCACCAGCAGAGAGCGGGAGAGACAAGAGACCCAGTACTTC
few	.	TRBV5-1	TRBJ2-7	CASSLGVPYEQYF	TGCGCCAGCAGCTTGGGTGTCCCCTACGAGCAGTACTTC
few	TRBD2	TRBV7-9	TRBJ2-7	CASRAGTSGAGEQYF	TGTGCCAGCAGAGCCGGGACTAGCGGAGCGGGGGAGCAGTACTTC
.	.	TRBV7-9	TRBJ1-3	CASSLAGPVRNTTYF	TGTGCCAGCAGCTTAGCTGGCCCAGTGAGAAACACCACATATTTT
few	.	TRBV13	TRBJ2-7	CASSLERQGLYEQYF	TGTGCCAGCAGCTTAGAGCGACAGGGACTCTACGAGCAGTACTTC
.	.	TRBV6-5	TRBJ1-2	CASSYSSGARNYGYTF	TGTGCCAGCAGTTACTCGTCCGGGGCCCGCAACTATGGCTACACCTTC
few	.	TRBV7-9	TRBJ1-5	CASSFERAEPQHF	TGTGCCAGCAGCTTTGAAAGGGCAGAGCCCCAGCATTTT
many	.	TRBV15	TRBJ2-2	CATSRPSLAGELFF	TGTGCCACCAGCAGACCCTCGCTGGCCGGGGAGCTGTTTTTT
many	TRBD1	TRBV10-3	TRBJ1-5	CAISEFRGHGQPQHF	TGTGCCATCAGTGAGTTCAGGGGGCATGGACAGCCCCAGCATTTT
few	.	TRBV19	TRBJ2-7	CASSIEATYEQYF	TGTGCCAGTAGTATAGAGGCTACCTACGAGCAGTACTTC
many	.	TRBV20-1	TRBJ1-2	CSATTGVLGYTF	TGCAGTGCTACCACAGGCGTTCTTGGCTACACCTTC
.	.	TRBV10-3	TRBJ2-7	CAISHTGAYEQYF	TGTGCCATCAGTCACACCGGTGCCTACGAGCAGTACTTC
few	.	TRBV7-9	TRBJ2-7	CASTPQAGSYEQYF	TGTGCCAGTACCCCTCAGGCGGGGAGCTACGAGCAGTACTTC
many	.	TRBV25-1	TRBJ1-6	CASSDTTRRHSPLHF	TGTGCCAGCAGTGATACGACCAGAAGACATTCACCCCTCCACTTT